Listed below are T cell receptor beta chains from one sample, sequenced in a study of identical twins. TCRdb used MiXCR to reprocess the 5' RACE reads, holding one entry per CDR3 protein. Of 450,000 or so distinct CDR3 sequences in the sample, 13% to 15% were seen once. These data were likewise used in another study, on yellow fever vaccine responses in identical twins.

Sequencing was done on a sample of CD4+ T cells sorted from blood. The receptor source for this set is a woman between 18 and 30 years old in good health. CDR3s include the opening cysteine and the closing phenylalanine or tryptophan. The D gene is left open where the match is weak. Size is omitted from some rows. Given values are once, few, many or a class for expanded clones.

CASSGSQGQPQHF	TGCGCCAGCAGCGGATCACAGGGCCAGCCCCAGCATTTT	TRBJ1-5	-	TRBV4-1	-
CASSFAGTGGYEQYF	TGTGCCAGCAGTTTCGCGGGGACAGGGGGTTACGAGCAGTACTTC	TRBJ2-7	-	TRBV5-6	TRBD1
CASIRSGGRGSYEQYF	TGTGCCAGCATCAGATCGGGCGGGAGGGGCTCCTACGAGCAGTACTTC	TRBJ2-7	-	TRBV7-9	TRBD2
CASTTDSYNEQFF	TGCGCCAGCACAACCGATTCCTACAATGAGCAGTTCTTC	TRBJ2-1	few	TRBV5-1	-
CASSFGTGGTGEKLFF	TGTGCCAGCAGCTTCGGAACAGGGGGTACCGGTGAAAAACTGTTTTTT	TRBJ1-4	-	TRBV7-2	TRBD1
CASSWAVGARELFF	TGTGCCAGCAGTTGGGCCGTCGGGGCAAGGGAGCTGTTTTTT	TRBJ2-2	few	TRBV27	-
CASSRELAGGPGETQYF	TGTGCCAGCAGCCGTGAACTAGCGGGAGGGCCTGGAGAGACCCAGTACTTC	TRBJ2-5	-	TRBV7-2	TRBD2
CASSQMPVSGNTIYF	TGTGCCAGCAGCCAAATGCCAGTCTCTGGAAACACCATATATTTT	TRBJ1-3	many	TRBV3-1	-
CASSSGHGETQYF	TGTGCCAGCAGCTCGGGACACGGAGAGACCCAGTACTTC	TRBJ2-5	-	TRBV11-2	-
CASSSSNTIYF	TGTGCCAGCAGCTCCTCGAACACCATATATTTT	TRBJ1-3	many	TRBV7-2	-
CASSLLLDKNIQYF	TGTGCCAGCAGCTTACTACTGGACAAAAACATTCAGTACTTC	TRBJ2-4	few	TRBV7-9	-
CASSTGGGYNEQFF	TGTGCCAGCAGCACGGGCGGCGGATACAATGAGCAGTTCTTC	TRBJ2-1	few	TRBV7-9	-
CASRTPGQGSSPLHF	TGTGCCAGTCGGACACCCGGACAGGGGAGTTCACCCCTCCACTTT	TRBJ1-6	few	TRBV12-3/TRBV12-4	TRBD1
CAWSNTAYEQYF	TGTGCCTGGAGTAACACTGCCTACGAGCAGTACTTC	TRBJ2-7	few	TRBV30	-
CSVPGGTNYGYTF	TGCAGCGTTCCGGGCGGCACTAACTATGGCTACACCTTC	TRBJ1-2	-	TRBV29-1	-
CASSRLQGYDYGYTF	TGTGCCAGCAGCCGTTTACAGGGGTACGACTATGGCTACACCTTC	TRBJ1-2	few	TRBV12-3/TRBV12-4	TRBD1
CASHGADWGYEQFF	TGTGCCTCCCACGGGGCAGATTGGGGGTATGAGCAGTTCTTC	TRBJ2-1	few	TRBV2	-
CSAPQGIYNSPLHF	TGCAGTGCTCCACAGGGGATTTATAATTCACCCCTCCACTTT	TRBJ1-6	few	TRBV20-1	TRBD1
CSARPGQANSGANVLTF	TGCAGTGCTAGACCGGGACAGGCTAACTCTGGGGCCAACGTCCTGACTTTC	TRBJ2-6	-	TRBV20-1	TRBD1
CASSLDRGSVNEQFF	TGCGCCAGCAGCCTTGACAGGGGAAGTGTCAATGAGCAGTTCTTC	TRBJ2-1	few	TRBV5-1	TRBD1
CASSSYSRGLFF	TGTGCCAGCAGCTCCTACTCCCGCGGACTGTTCTTC	TRBJ2-1	few	TRBV11-2	-
CASSLDVWSETQYF	TGTGCTAGCAGCTTAGATGTATGGTCGGAGACCCAGTACTTC	TRBJ2-5	few	TRBV7-7	-
CASSLERFTYEQYF	TGCGCCAGCAGCTTGGAAAGGTTTACCTACGAGCAGTACTTC	TRBJ2-7	few	TRBV5-1	-
CASSLELGGTGGPRETQYF	TGTGCCAGCAGCCTAGAGTTAGGGGGTACGGGAGGGCCGCGGGAGACCCAGTACTTC	TRBJ2-5	once	TRBV3-1	TRBD2
CASQGSYNEQFF	TGTGCCAGCCAGGGATCCTACAATGAGCAGTTCTTC	TRBJ2-1	many	TRBV6-2/TRBV6-3	-
CASSLVKVAGGQDTQYF	TGCGCCAGCAGCTTAGTAAAAGTAGCGGGGGGGCAAGATACGCAGTATTTT	TRBJ2-3	-	TRBV5-1	TRBD2
CASSLTWTVRNGYTF	TGTGCCAGTAGCCTCACCTGGACAGTACGGAATGGCTACACCTTC	TRBJ1-2	-	TRBV19	-
CASNRGMNTEAFF	TGTGCCAGCAACCGGGGAATGAACACTGAAGCTTTCTTT	TRBJ1-1	many	TRBV6-1	-
CSVVPAGYEFF	TGCAGCGTTGTTCCAGCGGGGTACGAGTTCTTC	TRBJ2-1	-	TRBV29-1	TRBD2
CASSLSGTPQEQYF	TGTGCCAGCAGCTTATCCGGGACACCACAAGAGCAGTACTTC	TRBJ2-7	many	TRBV7-2	-
CASRGTSGRVGQFF	TGTGCCAGCAGAGGAACTAGCGGGAGGGTTGGGCAGTTCTTC	TRBJ2-1	-	TRBV25-1	TRBD2
CSARDLAVKGDTQYF	TGCAGTGCTAGAGATCTAGCCGTGAAGGGGGATACGCAGTATTTT	TRBJ2-3	-	TRBV20-1	-
CASSLGLAPETQYF	TGTGCCAGCAGTTTGGGGCTAGCCCCCGAGACCCAGTACTTC	TRBJ2-5	many	TRBV12-3/TRBV12-4	-
CASSGSGDYEQYF	TGTGCCAGCAGTGGGTCAGGAGACTACGAGCAGTACTTC	TRBJ2-7	-	TRBV12-3/TRBV12-4	-
CASSLAVVSTTGGEQYF	TGTGCCAGCAGCTTGGCGGTCGTCTCGACTACAGGGGGCGAGCAGTACTTC	TRBJ2-7	few	TRBV5-5	TRBD1
CASSIWTSGGKQETQYF	TGTGCCAGCAGCATTTGGACTAGCGGGGGAAAACAAGAGACCCAGTACTTC	TRBJ2-5	-	TRBV7-2	TRBD2
CASSYDRDSYEQYF	TGCGCCAGCAGCTACGACCGGGACAGCTACGAGCAGTACTTC	TRBJ2-7	-	TRBV4-3	TRBD1
CASSPGGNRYEQYF	TGTGCCAGCAGCCCCGGGGGTAACCGTTACGAGCAGTACTTC	TRBJ2-7	few	TRBV6-1	-
CSARTSGSGDTQYF	TGCAGTGCTAGGACTAGCGGGAGTGGAGATACGCAGTATTTT	TRBJ2-3	-	TRBV20-1	TRBD2
CSAWGRETQYF	TGCAGTGCGTGGGGGCGGGAGACCCAGTACTTC	TRBJ2-5	-	TRBV20-1	-
CSAMREGREQYF	TGCAGTGCTATGCGGGAGGGAAGGGAGCAGTACTTC	TRBJ2-7	few	TRBV20-1	TRBD2
CASSQDRTGLSPVSQYF	TGTGCCAGCAGCCAAGATAGGACCGGACTATCACCAGTGTCCCAGTACTTC	TRBJ2-5	many	TRBV4-2	-
CASSLNAGLETQYF	TGTGCCAGCAGCTTAAACGCTGGGTTGGAGACCCAGTACTTC	TRBJ2-5	-	TRBV7-3	-
CASSPLEPSTNEKLFF	TGCGCCAGCAGCCCCCTGGAGCCTTCAACTAATGAAAAACTGTTTTTT	TRBJ1-4	-	TRBV5-1	-
CASSLVGGNGYTF	TGTGCCAGCAGCTTGGTAGGGGGCAATGGCTACACCTTC	TRBJ1-2	-	TRBV5-6	TRBD1
CASSLDAGNTDTQYF	TGTGCCAGCAGCTTAGACGCGGGGAACACAGATACGCAGTATTTT	TRBJ2-3	few	TRBV7-2	-
CASRLAGINEQFF	TGTGCCAGCAGACTAGCGGGAATCAATGAGCAGTTCTTC	TRBJ2-1	few	TRBV6-2/TRBV6-3	TRBD2
CSARGTGELAGIYEQYF	TGCAGTGCAAGAGGGACAGGGGAACTAGCGGGGATTTACGAGCAGTACTTC	TRBJ2-7	few	TRBV20-1	-
CAITGGGLYNEQFF	TGTGCCATCACAGGAGGGGGCCTCTACAATGAGCAGTTCTTC	TRBJ2-1	few	TRBV6-2/TRBV6-3	-
CATAPLAGGSTDTQYF	TGTGCCACCGCCCCTCTAGCGGGAGGGAGCACAGATACGCAGTATTTT	TRBJ2-3	few	TRBV6-4	TRBD2
CASSLAEQYF	TGTGCCAGCAGCCTCGCCGAGCAGTACTTC	TRBJ2-7	few	TRBV5-8	-
CASSAFGWRANTGELFF	TGTGCCAGCAGCGCCTTTGGGTGGCGTGCAAACACCGGGGAGCTGTTTTTT	TRBJ2-2	-	TRBV5-6	-
CASSPPNRPNTGELFF	TGTGCCAGCTCACCACCGAACAGACCTAACACCGGGGAGCTGTTTTTT	TRBJ2-2	-	TRBV18	-
CASSHRSPADYEQYF	TGCGCCAGCAGCCACCGCTCTCCAGCGGATTACGAGCAGTACTTC	TRBJ2-7	many	TRBV5-1	-
CSAAGVKDTEAFF	TGCAGCGCCGCCGGGGTCAAGGACACTGAAGCTTTCTTT	TRBJ1-1	many	TRBV29-1	-
CASSEGTSGRNKQFF	TGTGCCAGCAGCGAAGGGACTAGCGGGAGGAATAAGCAGTTCTTC	TRBJ2-1	few	TRBV3-1	TRBD2
CASSRAKVPGPTGELFF	TGTGCCAGCAGTCGAGCTAAAGTTCCGGGGCCCACCGGGGAGCTGTTTTTT	TRBJ2-2	-	TRBV6-1	-
CASSLEGDSTDF	TGCGCCAGCAGCTTGGAAGGGGACTCGACAGACTTC	TRBJ2-5	-	TRBV5-1	-
CSAPRGSTDTQYF	TGCAGTGCGCCGAGGGGGAGCACAGATACGCAGTATTTT	TRBJ2-3	many	TRBV20-1	-
CASSRWHSGANVLTF	TGTGCCAGCAGTCGTTGGCATTCTGGGGCCAACGTCCTGACTTTC	TRBJ2-6	few	TRBV6-1	-